This T cell receptor (beta chain) was documented in a study of cytomegalovirus exposure and HLA in healthy donors. Overall study findings and caveats: Later, an analysis showed that TCR beta chains associated with HLA were more clonally expanded than others that were equally common.

Notes on this clone: No antigen is known for it.

The PCR ran on 60 Vbeta and 13 Jbeta primers. The protocol was immunoSEQ multiplex PCR, while the TCRdb copy is restricted to in-frame clones and leaves out a portion. The sample has some 190,000 clones, 70% to 75% seen once. The material sequenced was PBMCs. This sequence originates from a man aged 25-45 years in good health and CMV-seropositive.

DNA for the CDR3: TGCGCCAGCAGCCAAGCTGGCAGCTCTGGAAACACCATATATTTT. It codes for CASSQAGSSGNTIYF. The rearrangement joins TRBV4-3 to TRBJ1-3; D remains ambiguous. The germline V gene encodes CDR1 LGHNA and CDR2 YSLEER. V was cut by 1 base and J by 0 bases, with 7 bases left in between. The CDR3 is made up of 15 amino acids.